This entry lists 16 T cell receptor beta chains sequenced from one sample in a study of blood T cells in healthy people across ages. For the second PCR, which ran for about 6 to 12 cycles, a sample-barcoded 5' primer and a J-beta primer mix were used. TCRdb fed the 5' RACE reads into MiXCR, producing one record per CDR3 protein. This sample has fewer than 950,000 distinct CDR3 sequences, with around 34% found just once. Sequencing was done on a sample of blood. These TCRs come from a man aged 18 to 29 in good health.

On this clonotype: A single base separates this from a much larger clone, so it may be a read error. The chain joins TRBV20-1 to TRBJ2-1; D is perhaps TRBD1 (5 bases). Germline loops: CDR1 DFQATT, CDR2 SNEGSKA (reference sequence). The CDR3 spans 13 residues. CDR3 residues: CSASRRQYNKQFF. The DNA for the CDR3 is TGCAGTGCTAGTCGCCGACAGTACAATAAGCAGTTCTTC.

The chain recombines TRBV14 with TRBJ1-2; TRBD1 might be the D (5 bases). Germline V gene lookup returns CDR1 SGHDN and CDR2 FVKESK. The CDR3 runs 17 residues. Trimming pared 0 bases from V and 4 bases from J, leaving 18 bases between. The CDR3 sequence is CASSQDHEGGAAYGYTF. The CDR3, as DNA: TGTGCCAGCAGCCAAGATCACGAAGGAGGGGCAGCCTATGGCTACACCTTC.

The chain is built from TRBV6-2 or TRBV6-3 and TRBJ1-1, with a possible D match to TRBD1 (6 bases). Germline V gene lookup returns CDR1 MNHEY and CDR2 SVGEGT. Trimming took 2 bases from V and 5 from J, leaving 12 bases between them. The CDR3 contains 14 residues. Here the CDR3 reads CASSYTGATTEAFF. The CDR3 DNA follows: TGTGCCAGCAGTTACACGGGGGCAACGACTGAAGCTTTCTTT.

This clonotype was seen just once. One junction end disagrees with the germline gene, perhaps due to a read error. This chain joins TRBV7-2 and TRBJ2-7, with D maybe TRBD2 (6 bases). Germline CDR1 is SGHTA and CDR2 is FQGNSA. This CDR3 has 15 residues. The CDR3 protein is CPSSSVAVSSYEQYF. CDR3 nucleotides: TGTCCCAGCAGCTCTGTAGCGGTTAGCTCCTACGAGCAGTACTTC.

This clonotype showed up just a few times. The V and J genes are TRBV2 and TRBJ1-6; D gene ambiguous. In germline, CDR1 is SNHLY, CDR2 FYNNEI. Trimming cost V 6 bases and J 8 bases, with 14 bases left between them. The CDR3 contains 14 residues. The CDR3 loop reads CASRLDPRHSPLHF. CDR3 nucleotides: TGTGCCAGCAGATTGGACCCAAGACATTCACCCCTCCACTTT.

The chain couples TRBV7-2 to TRBJ1-5, with D unclear. Germline assignment: CDR1 SGHTA and CDR2 FQGNSA. The CDR3 runs to 14 residues. Trimming left V 0 bases short and J 7 bases short, with 10 bases between. CDR3 sequence: CASSLAQAAQPQHF. The CDR3, as DNA: TGTGCCAGCAGCTTAGCGCAGGCGGCGCAGCCCCAGCATTTT.

This chain links TRBV20-1 with TRBJ1-3, with TRBD1 matching 10 bases. From germline, CDR1 is DFQATT and CDR2 SNEGSKA (reference sequence). This CDR3 comprises 14 residues. Trimming removed 7 bases from V and 4 bases from J; junction bases left unmatched: 7. CDR3 DNA sequence: TGCAGTGTTCGCGGGACAGGGGACGGAAACACCATATATTTT. Protein sequence: CSVRGTGDGNTIYF.

This clonotype has only a few counts. This sequence joins TRBV6-2 or TRBV6-3 and TRBJ1-5; 8 bases are a match to TRBD1. Losses at the gene ends were 0 bases for V and 3 bases for J; bases not matched to a gene: 7. CDR1 and CDR2 from the germline V gene are MNHEY and SVGEGT. The CDR3 is 17 residues long. CDR3 bases: TGTGCCAGCAGTTACTCGGACAGGGCGCGATACAATCAGCCCCAGCATTTT. Translation: CASSYSDRARYNQPQHF.

DNA for the CDR3: TGCAGTGCTAGAACGGCTAGCGGGGGCTACGAGCAGTACTTC. Its protein product is CSARTASGGYEQYF. V usage is TRBV20-1 and J usage is TRBJ2-7; 10 bases map to TRBD2. V lost 2 bases to trimming and J lost 3 bases; unmatched junction nucleotides: 4. This CDR3 comprises 14 residues. CDR1 is DFQATT and CDR2 is SNEGSKA in the germline V gene (reference sequence).

The chain couples TRBV21-1 to TRBJ1-2; TRBD1, as called in the table, went unchecked against the DNA. TRBV21-1 is shown as a pseudogene. The CDR3 spans 14 residues. The CDR3 spells CASSSRTENYGYTF. In DNA, the CDR3 is TGTGCCAGCAGCTCCCGGACAGAGAACTATGGCTACACCTTC.

The table lists this clonotype with many counts. The genes are TRBV30 and TRBJ2-7; D unclear. Looked up from germline, CDR1 is GTSNPN and CDR2 is SVGIG (reference sequence). V gave up 2 bases and J gave up 4 bases, with 9 bases separating them. The CDR3 extends over 12 amino acids. The CDR3 DNA reads as TGTGCCTGGAGTATCGGGTCATACGAGCAGTACTTC. Protein: CAWSIGSYEQYF. Supplemented by reference TRBV30 and TRBJ2-7, the full variable domain reads SQTIHQWPATLVQPVGSPLSLECTVEGTSNPNLYWYRQAAGRGLQLLFYSVGIGQISSEVPQNLSASRPQDRQFILSSKKLLLSDSGFYLCAWSIGSYEQYFGPGTRLTVT.

Points on this clonotype: A much larger clone lies a single base off, so this may be a read error. The chain joins TRBV7-8 to TRBJ2-1; D gene ambiguous. The DNA end is a closer match to TRBJ2-7, so the J assignment may be wrong. This CDR3 region has 15 residues. Per germline, CDR1 SGHVS and CDR2 FQNEAQ. In nucleotides, the CDR3 is TGTGCCAGCAGCTTGGTAGGTCTAAACTACAATGAGCAGTACTTC. Translation: CASSLVGLNYNEQYF.

This clonotype was picked up a small number of times. The V gene is TRBV20-1, the J gene TRBJ1-5, with D perhaps TRBD1 (5 bases). Trimming took off 1 base at V and 0 bases at J, with 13 bases between the two ends. From germline, CDR1 is DFQATT and CDR2 SNEGSKA (reference sequence). CDR3 size: 16 residues. The CDR3 DNA follows: TGCAGTGCTAGAGGGGGAGGGGCGATTAGCAATCAGCCCCAGCATTTT. As protein: CSARGGGAISNQPQHF.

The V and J genes are TRBV3-1 and TRBJ1-2, with 8 bases fitting TRBD1. Germline trimming cut 3 bases from V and 5 bases from J; bases unmatched to any gene: 17. CDR1 LGHDT and CDR2 YNNKEL come from the germline V gene (reference sequence). The CDR3 covers 18 residues. The CDR3 DNA sequence: TGTGCCAGCAGCCATATCCGGGACAGGTTTTATTCTCCGTATGGCTACACCTTC. This translates into CASSHIRDRFYSPYGYTF.

The chain joins TRBV20-1 to TRBJ2-1; weak D call: TRBD2 (5 bases). Germline CDR1 DFQATT, CDR2 SNEGSKA (reference sequence). The CDR3 contains 12 residues. Trimming shortened V by 4 bases and J by 6 bases, and 10 bases separated the two germline ends. This chain's CDR3 is CSAIPRGNEQFF. The CDR3 nucleotides read TGCAGTGCTATACCTCGGGGCAATGAGCAGTTCTTC.

The rearrangement joins TRBV4-3 to TRBJ1-5; unclear D gene. The CDR3 length is 15 residues. Trimming removed 1 base from V and 7 bases from J, with 14 bases in between. Germline V CDR1 and CDR2: LGHNA, YSLEER. In DNA, the CDR3 is TGCGCCAGCAGCCAAGCGGTAGGGTCGGGGCAGCCCCAGCATTTT. This encodes CASSQAVGSGQPQHF.